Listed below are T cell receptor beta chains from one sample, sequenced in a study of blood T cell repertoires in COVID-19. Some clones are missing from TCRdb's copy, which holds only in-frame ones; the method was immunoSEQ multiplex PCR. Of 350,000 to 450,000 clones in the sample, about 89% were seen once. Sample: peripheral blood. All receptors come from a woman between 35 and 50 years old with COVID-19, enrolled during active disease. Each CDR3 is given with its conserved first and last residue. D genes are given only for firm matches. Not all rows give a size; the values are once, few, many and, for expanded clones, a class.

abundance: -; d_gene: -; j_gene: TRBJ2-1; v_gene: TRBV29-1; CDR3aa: CSVTFVYNEQFF; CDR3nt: TGCAGCGTAACTTTCGTATACAATGAGCAGTTCTTC
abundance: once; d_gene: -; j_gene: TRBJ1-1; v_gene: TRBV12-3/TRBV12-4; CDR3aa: CASSPRNTEAFF; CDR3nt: TGTGCCAGCAGTCCGCGGAACACTGAAGCTTTCTTT
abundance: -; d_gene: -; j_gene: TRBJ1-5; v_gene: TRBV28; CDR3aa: CASSRDSNQVWPQHF; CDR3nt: TGTGCCAGCAGCCGAGACTCAAACCAAGTGTGGCCCCAGCATTTT
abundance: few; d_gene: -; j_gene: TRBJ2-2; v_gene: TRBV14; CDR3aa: CASSQGRGGRELFF; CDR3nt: TGTGCCAGCAGCCAAGGAAGGGGGGGCCGGGAGCTGTTTTTT
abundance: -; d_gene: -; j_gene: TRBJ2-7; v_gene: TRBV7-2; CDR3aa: CASSLGPQASYEQYF; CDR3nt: TGTGCCAGCAGCTTAGGACCACAGGCCTCCTACGAGCAGTACTTC
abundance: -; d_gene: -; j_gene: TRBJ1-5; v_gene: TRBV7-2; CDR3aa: CASSFRGGPQPQHF; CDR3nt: TGTGCCAGCAGCTTTCGTGGGGGCCCTCAGCCCCAGCATTTT
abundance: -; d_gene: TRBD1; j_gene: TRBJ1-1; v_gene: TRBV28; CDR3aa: CASSLHRGNTEAFF; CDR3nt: TGTGCCAGCAGTTTACACAGGGGGAACACTGAAGCTTTCTTT
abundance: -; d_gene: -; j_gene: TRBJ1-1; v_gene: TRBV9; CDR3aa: CASSPPTGLAEAFF; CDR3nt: TGTGCCAGCAGCCCCCCGACAGGTCTTGCTGAAGCTTTCTTT
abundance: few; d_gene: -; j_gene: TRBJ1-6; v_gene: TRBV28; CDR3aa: CASSYLLGGNSPLHF; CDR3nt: TGTGCCAGCAGTTATCTCCTAGGGGGTAATTCACCCCTCCACTTT
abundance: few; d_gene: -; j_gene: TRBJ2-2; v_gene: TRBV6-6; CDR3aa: CASSPQGPGELFF; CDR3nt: TGTGCCAGCAGCCCCCAGGGGCCCGGGGAGCTGTTTTTT
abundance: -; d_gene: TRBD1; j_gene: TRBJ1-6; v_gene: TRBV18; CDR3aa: CASSPTGQGAFSPLHF; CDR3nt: TGTGCCAGCTCACCGACGGGACAGGGGGCGTTTTCACCCCTCCACTTT
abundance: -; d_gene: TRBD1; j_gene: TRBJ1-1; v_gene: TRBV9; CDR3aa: CASSYTGGANKNTEAFF; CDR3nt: TGTGCCAGCAGCTACACAGGGGGCGCAAATAAGAACACTGAAGCTTTCTTT
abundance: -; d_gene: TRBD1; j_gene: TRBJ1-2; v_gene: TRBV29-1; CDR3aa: CSVDRQQGAHFRGYTF; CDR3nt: TGCAGCGTTGATCGGCAACAGGGGGCCCACTTCCGTGGCTACACCTTC
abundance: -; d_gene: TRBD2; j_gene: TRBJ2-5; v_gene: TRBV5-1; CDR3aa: CASSSTKTSGGETQYF; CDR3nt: TGCGCCAGCAGCTCGACCAAGACTAGCGGGGGGGAGACCCAGTACTTC
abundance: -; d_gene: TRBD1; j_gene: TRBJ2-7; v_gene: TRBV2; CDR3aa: CASSTGGPTYEQYF; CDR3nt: TGTGCCAGCAGTACAGGGGGCCCCACCTACGAGCAGTACTTC
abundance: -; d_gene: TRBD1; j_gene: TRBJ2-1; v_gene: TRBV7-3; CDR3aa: CASSPSGGSSYNEQFF; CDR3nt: TGTGCCAGCAGCCCCTCAGGGGGAAGCTCCTACAATGAGCAGTTCTTC
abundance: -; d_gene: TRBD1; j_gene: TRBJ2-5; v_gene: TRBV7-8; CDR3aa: CASSSRDSLGETQYF; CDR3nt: TGTGCCAGCAGCTCCAGGGACAGCCTCGGAGAGACCCAGTACTTC
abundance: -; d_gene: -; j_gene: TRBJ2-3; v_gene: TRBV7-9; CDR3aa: CASMTGRDTDTQYF; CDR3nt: TGTGCCAGTATGACAGGGCGGGACACAGATACGCAGTATTTT
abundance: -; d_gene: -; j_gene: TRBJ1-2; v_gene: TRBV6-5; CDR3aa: CASSYDSATSNYGYTF; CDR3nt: TGTGCCAGCAGTTACGACAGTGCCACATCTAACTATGGCTACACCTTC
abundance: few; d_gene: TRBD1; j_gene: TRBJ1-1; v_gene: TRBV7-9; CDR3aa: CASSPGGTEAFF; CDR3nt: TGTGCCAGCAGCCCAGGGGGCACTGAAGCTTTCTTT
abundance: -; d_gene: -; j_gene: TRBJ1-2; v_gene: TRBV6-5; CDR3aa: CASRDPGTVYGYTF; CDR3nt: TGTGCCAGCAGGGACCCGGGAACAGTCTATGGCTACACCTTC
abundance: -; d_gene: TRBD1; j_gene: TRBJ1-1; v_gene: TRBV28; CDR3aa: CASFTTGQGHTEAFF; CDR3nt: TGTGCCAGCTTTACCACGGGACAGGGTCACACTGAAGCTTTCTTT
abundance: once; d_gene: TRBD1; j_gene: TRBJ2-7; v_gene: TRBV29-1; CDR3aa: CSATRQGDSYEQYF; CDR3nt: TGCAGCGCCACTAGACAGGGGGACTCCTACGAGCAGTACTTC
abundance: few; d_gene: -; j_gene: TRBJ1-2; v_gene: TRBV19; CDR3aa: CASSMAAYGYTF; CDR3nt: TGTGCCAGTAGTATGGCCGCCTATGGCTACACCTTC
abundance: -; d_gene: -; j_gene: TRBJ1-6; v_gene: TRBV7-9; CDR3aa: CASSLAADSPLHF; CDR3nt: TGTGCCAGCAGCTTAGCTGCGGATTCACCCCTCCACTTT
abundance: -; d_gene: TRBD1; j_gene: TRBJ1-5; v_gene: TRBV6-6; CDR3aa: CASRSTGDQPQHF; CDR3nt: TGTGCCAGCAGATCGACAGGGGATCAGCCCCAGCATTTT